The 32 T cell receptor beta chains listed next were all sequenced from one sample in a study of blood T cell repertoires in COVID-19. TCRdb's copy holds only in-frame clones and misses some; the assay was immunoSEQ multiplex PCR. Of hundreds of thousands of clones listed, 88% were seen once; the top ten hold about 7.3%. The sample comprised peripheral blood. These TCRs come from a woman between 70 and 85 years old with COVID-19, enrolled during active disease.

This clone has only a few counts. The CDR3 bases are TGTGCCAGCAGCCAAACAGGCTCTGGGGCCAACGTCCTGACTTTC. It translates to CASSQTGSGANVLTF. The gene calls are TRBV5-4 and TRBJ2-6, with TRBD1 as a possible D gene (5 bases). The CDR3 length is 15 residues. Trimming took off 4 bases at V and 0 bases at J, with 8 bases between the two ends. Germline loops: CDR1 SGHNT, CDR2 YYREEE (reference sequence).

This clone occurred a few times. The V call is TRBV10-3, the J call TRBJ2-5; possibly TRBD2 for D (5 bases). The CDR3 is 13 amino acids. Trimming stripped 4 bases from V and 3 bases from J, with 9 bases between. Germline V lookup: CDR1 ENHRY, CDR2 SYGVKD. CDR3 nucleotides: TGTGCCATCAGTGGGACGAGGGAAGAGACCCAGTACTTC. It translates to CAISGTREETQYF.

In the case of this clone: At one end the junction does not follow the germline gene, possibly because of a read error. V and J are TRBV29-1 and TRBJ2-3; tentatively, D is TRBD1 (6 bases). Germline lookup yields CDR1 SQVTM and CDR2 ANQGSEA. CDR3 length equals 8 residues. The CDR3 sequence is CSVDTGTF. The CDR3 region has the DNA TGCAGCGTCGATACAGGGACTTTT.

The chain is built from TRBV4-2 and TRBJ2-3, with D uncertain. Germline V gives CDR1 LGHNA, CDR2 YNFKEQ. The V end was cut by 0 bases, the J end by 3 bases, with 10 bases between. The CDR3 runs 15 residues. The CDR3 region has the DNA TGTGCCAGCAGCCAAGATCTCCCAGATACAGATACGCAGTATTTT. It encodes CASSQDLPDTDTQYF.

The CDR3: CASSYSHRVANTEAFF. The DNA for the CDR3 is TGTGCCAGCAGTTACTCGCACAGGGTAGCCAACACTGAAGCTTTCTTT. The rearrangement links TRBV6-5 to TRBJ1-1; the D gene is possibly TRBD1 (6 bases). Trimming removed 0 bases at V and 2 bases at J, with 13 bases between. CDR3 length: 16 amino acids. Germline CDR1 reads MNHEY; CDR2 reads SVGAGI.

This clone is a singleton in its sample. The genes are TRBV7-2 and TRBJ2-5; weak D call: TRBD1 (5 bases). The V gene's germline CDR1 is SGHTA and CDR2 FQGNSA. V dropped 4 bases and J dropped 2 bases, with 17 bases sitting between them. The CDR3 covers 16 residues. As DNA, the CDR3 is TGTGCCAGCAGCTCCACCCCCGCAGGGTCTCAAGAGACCCAGTACTTC. Translation gives CASSSTPAGSQETQYF.

The chain links TRBV6-5 to TRBJ2-1; the D gene is possibly TRBD2 (7 bases). V shed 6 bases and J shed 2 bases, with 14 bases lying between them. This CDR3 has 15 residues. CDR1 and CDR2 (germline): MNHEY, SVGAGI. CDR3: CASRVRGGPYNEQFF. In DNA form, the CDR3 reads TGTGCCAGCAGAGTAAGGGGGGGGCCCTACAATGAGCAGTTCTTC.

The genes are TRBV18 and TRBJ2-1, with a weak D call TRBD2 (6 bases). The V and J ends lost 3 bases and 6 bases respectively, with 18 bases between them. The CDR3 has 16 amino acids. Germline V gene data show CDR1 as KGHSH and CDR2 as LQKENI. The CDR3 is CASSPREGVRGNEQFF. CDR3 bases: TGTGCCAGCTCACCGCGGGAAGGGGTTCGGGGCAATGAGCAGTTCTTC.

This clone was seen only a few times. The rearrangement uses TRBV9 and TRBJ2-3; TRBD2 might be the D (6 bases). CDR1 is SGDLS, CDR2 YYNGEE, per germline. V lost 0 bases, J lost 1 base, and 9 bases lay in between. The CDR3 runs 15 residues. The CDR3 reads CASSVVASGTDTQYF. CDR3 in DNA: TGTGCCAGCAGCGTAGTGGCTAGCGGCACAGATACGCAGTATTTT.

The chain joins TRBV3-1 (or the pseudogene TRBV3-2) to TRBJ2-3; TRBD2 agrees at 12 bases. The CDR3 is 16 residues long. With V trimmed by 3 bases and J by 7 bases, 8 bases remained unmatched. CDR1 and CDR2 from the germline V gene are LGHDT and YNNKEL (reference sequence). DNA of the CDR3: TGTGCCAGCAGCCAGCCCACTAGCGGGGGGCCCAATACGCAGTATTTT. This codes for CASSQPTSGGPNTQYF.

The genes are TRBV9 and TRBJ2-5, with 8 bases aligning to TRBD2. Looked up from germline, CDR1 is SGDLS and CDR2 is YYNGEE. Trimming took 4 bases from V and 4 from J; bases not matched to a gene: 18. CDR3 length equals 18 residues. CDR3 coding DNA: TGTGCCAGCAGCCCCTCGTCCGGGGGGGCCATCGGCCGAGAGACCCAGTACTTC. As protein: CASSPSSGGAIGRETQYF.

The V call is TRBV5-1, the J call TRBJ2-5; 9 positions match TRBD1. The CDR3 is 14 amino acids. Unmatched junction bases numbered 4, after V lost 2 bases and J lost 5 bases. CDR1 is SGHRS and CDR2 is YFSETQ in the germline V gene. Here the CDR3 reads CASSLTTGGETQYF. CDR3 DNA: TGCGCCAGCAGCTTAACGACAGGGGGGGAGACCCAGTACTTC.

J is TRBJ2-2 and V is TRBV28; D perhaps matches TRBD1 (6 bases). The ends were cut back, 6 bases at V and 1 base at J, with 12 bases in the middle. Germline CDR1 reads MDHEN; CDR2 reads SYDVKM. This CDR3 is 15 amino acids long. The CDR3 region has the DNA TGTGCCAGCAGATACCAGGGGCTGAACACCGGGGAGCTGTTTTTT. Translation gives CASRYQGLNTGELFF.

This chain joins TRBV24-1 and TRBJ2-7; the D gene is possibly TRBD2 (6 bases). CDR1 and CDR2 from the germline V gene are KGHDR and SFDVKD. The CDR3 is 16 residues long. Trimming pared 3 bases from V and 3 bases from J, leaving 17 bases between. This CDR3 reads CATSDPRLEGGYEQYF. The CDR3 nucleotides read TGTGCCACCAGTGATCCACGACTAGAAGGAGGCTACGAGCAGTACTTC.

This clone showed up just a few times. This chain connects TRBV6-5 to TRBJ1-5; 8 bases align to TRBD1. Germline CDR1 is MNHEY and CDR2 is SVGAGI. The ends lost 6 bases at V and 6 bases at J; junction bases unmatched: 4. The CDR3 covers 13 residues. CDR3 region: CASRGDRGQPQHF. CDR3 sequence (DNA): TGTGCCAGCAGGGGAGACAGGGGTCAGCCCCAGCATTTT.

This sequence joins TRBV7-2 and TRBJ2-5; 7 bases match TRBD1. CDR3 length: 15 residues. The germline CDR1 and CDR2 sequences are SGHTA and FQGNSA. Losses at the gene ends were 5 bases for V and 2 bases for J; bases not matched to a gene: 8. The CDR3 nucleotides read TGTGCCAGCAGCCCCCTGCGACAGGGTCAAGAGACCCAGTACTTC. Translation gives CASSPLRQGQETQYF.

In this sample, this clone turned up once. The chain is built from TRBV4-2 and TRBJ1-2, with TRBD1 identical over 7 bases. V dropped 1 base and J dropped 6; count of bases not matched to a gene: 5. There are 14 residues in the CDR3. The germline V gene encodes CDR1 LGHNA and CDR2 YNFKEQ. CDR3 in amino acids: CASSQGRQGDGYTF. CDR3 sequence (DNA): TGTGCCAGCAGCCAAGGCCGCCAGGGGGATGGCTACACCTTC.

The rearrangement joins TRBV7-2 to TRBJ2-2, with D perhaps matching TRBD2 (6 bases). The germline V and J ends were trimmed by 5 bases and 2 bases, with 12 bases remaining between them. CDR1 and CDR2 from the germline V gene are SGHTA and FQGNSA. The CDR3 is 15 amino acids. CDR3 protein: CASSPGGVNTGELFF. CDR3 DNA sequence: TGTGCCAGCAGCCCAGGCGGGGTAAACACCGGGGAGCTGTTTTTT.

The chain uses TRBV3-1 (or the pseudogene TRBV3-2) and TRBJ2-5; possibly TRBD1 for D (5 bases). This CDR3 has 13 amino acids. V lost 4 bases, J lost 5 bases, and 11 bases lay in between. Germline V lookup: CDR1 LGHDT, CDR2 YNNKEL (reference sequence). In DNA, the CDR3 is TGTGCCAGCAGCCCGACAGTCGGGGAGACCCAGTACTTC. It yields the protein CASSPTVGETQYF.

CDR3 region: CSVGTRDIDGELFF. DNA for the CDR3: TGCAGCGTGGGGACCCGGGACATCGACGGGGAGCTGTTTTTT. The rearrangement links TRBV29-1 to TRBJ2-2; D possibly corresponds to TRBD1 (6 bases). Germline V gene sequence: CDR1 SQVTM, CDR2 ANQGSEA. This CDR3 has 14 amino acids. Trimming took 6 bases from V and 7 from J, leaving 18 bases between them.

The rearrangement links TRBV9 to TRBJ2-5; the D gene is possibly TRBD2 (5 bases). V was cut by 4 bases and J by 1 base, with 5 bases left in between. CDR1 is SGDLS, CDR2 YYNGEE, per germline. There are 12 residues in the CDR3. Here the CDR3 DNA reads TGTGCCAGCAGCCGGGGCCAAGAGACCCAGTACTTC. Protein: CASSRGQETQYF.

The chain uses TRBV7-9 and TRBJ1-1; D uncertain. This CDR3 is 11 amino acids long. The ends were cut back, 5 bases at V and 1 base at J, with 2 bases in the middle. From germline, CDR1 is SEHNR and CDR2 FQNEAQ (reference sequence). CDR3 nucleotides: TGTGCCAGCAGCCGGAACACTGAAGCTTTCTTT. As protein: CASSRNTEAFF.

The CDR3 nucleotides are TGTGCCAGCAGCTTGGGGCAGGGAGGGAATGAGCAGTTCTTC. Translation gives CASSLGQGGNEQFF. The chain uses TRBV7-7 and TRBJ2-1, with TRBD2 identical over 7 bases. With 3 bases clipped from V and 7 bases from J, the junction kept 6 bases outside the gene matches. Looked up from germline, CDR1 is SSHAT and CDR2 is FNYEAQ (reference sequence). CDR3 length: 14 residues.

V and J are TRBV11-3 and TRBJ2-1; 7 bases match TRBD1. The ends lost 5 bases at V and 10 bases at J; junction bases unmatched: 5. The CDR3 length is 12 residues. CDR1 and CDR2 from the germline V gene are SGHNT and YENEEA. The CDR3 region is CASSQTGMEQFF. In DNA form, the CDR3 reads TGTGCCAGCAGCCAGACAGGGATGGAGCAGTTCTTC.

The chain joins TRBV21-1 to TRBJ1-6; the DNA was not compared with TRBD1, the D call given in the table. TRBV21-1 is a recognized pseudogene. The CDR3 is made up of 15 amino acids. In DNA, the CDR3 is TGTGCCAGCAGCAAAGGGACAGGACATAATTCACCCCTCCACTTT. Protein: CASSKGTGHNSPLHF.

The rearrangement links TRBV7-2 to TRBJ2-7, with 8 positions matching TRBD1. The germline gives CDR1 SGHTA, CDR2 FQGNSA. V was pared by 4 bases and J by 0 bases, with 5 bases of the junction left unmatched. This CDR3 is 15 amino acids long. The CDR3 region has the DNA TGTGCCAGCAGCTCGGGACAGGCGTACTCCTACGAGCAGTACTTC. Translating gives CASSSGQAYSYEQYF. Drawing the rest from reference TRBV7-2 and TRBJ2-7, the complete variable domain is GAGVSQSPSNKVTEKGKDVELRCDPISGHTALYWYRQSLGQGLEFLIYFQGNSAPDKSGLPSDRFSAERTGGSVSTLTIQRTQQEDSAVYLCASSSGQAYSYEQYFGPGTRLTVT.

The chain has TRBV13 and TRBJ2-6; D is ambiguous. Germline CDR1 and CDR2: PRHDT and FYEKMQ (reference sequence). Between the trimmed V and J ends, which lost 5 bases and 1 base, there was a span of 6 bases. The CDR3 extends over 14 amino acids. This CDR3 reads CASSLRSGANVLTF. For the CDR3, the DNA is TGTGCCAGCAGCCTACGATCTGGGGCCAACGTCCTGACTTTC.

J is TRBJ1-5 and V is TRBV19; D not resolved. Germline CDR1 LNHDA, CDR2 SQIVND (reference sequence). The V and J ends lost 6 bases and 0 bases respectively, with 12 bases between them. The CDR3 is 15 residues long. CDR3 loop: CASSLNSLSNQPQHF. CDR3 bases: TGTGCCAGTAGCCTCAACAGCCTTAGCAATCAGCCCCAGCATTTT.

The chain joins TRBV29-1 to TRBJ1-1, with D tentatively TRBD1 (6 bases). CDR3 size: 12 residues. Trimming stripped 6 bases from V and 3 bases from J, with 11 bases between. The germline V gene has CDR1 SQVTM and CDR2 ANQGSEA. As DNA, the CDR3 is TGCAGCGTAGGACAGATGGACACTGAAGCTTTCTTT. The encoded protein is CSVGQMDTEAFF. The whole variable domain, filled in from reference TRBV29-1 and TRBJ1-1, reads SAVISQKPSRDICQRGTSLTIQCQVDSQVTMMFWYRQQPGQSLTLIATANQGSEATYESGFVIDKFPISRPNLTFSTLTVSNMSPEDSSIYLCSVGQMDTEAFFGQGTRLTVV.

The chain joins TRBV30 to TRBJ2-1, with D possibly TRBD1 on 6 matching bases. V was trimmed by 1 base and J by 6 bases, leaving 10 bases between them. This CDR3 region has 13 residues. The germline V gene has CDR1 GTSNPN and CDR2 SVGIG (reference sequence). The CDR3 DNA reads as TGTGCCTGGAGTGACACAGGGTTCAATGAGCAGTTCTTC. It specifies CAWSDTGFNEQFF.

The V and J genes are TRBV19 and TRBJ1-1; D may be TRBD1 (6 bases). There are 13 residues in the CDR3. Germline CDR1 reads LNHDA; CDR2 reads SQIVND (reference sequence). V lost 6 bases and J 3 bases, leaving 11 bases between the germline ends. The DNA for the CDR3 is TGTGCCAGTAGAGGACCAGGGGACACTGAAGCTTTCTTT. Translating it yields CASRGPGDTEAFF.

This clone was seen more than once but under ten times. The rearrangement uses TRBV25-1 and TRBJ1-6; 7 bases are shared with TRBD1. Germline CDR1 reads MGHDK; CDR2 reads SYGVNS. This CDR3 is built from 14 residues. With 7 bases clipped from V and 10 bases from J, the junction kept 10 bases outside the gene matches. CDR3 sequence: CASTATGRNSPLHF. In nucleotides, the CDR3 is TGTGCCAGCACCGCGACAGGGAGGAACTCACCCCTCCACTTT.